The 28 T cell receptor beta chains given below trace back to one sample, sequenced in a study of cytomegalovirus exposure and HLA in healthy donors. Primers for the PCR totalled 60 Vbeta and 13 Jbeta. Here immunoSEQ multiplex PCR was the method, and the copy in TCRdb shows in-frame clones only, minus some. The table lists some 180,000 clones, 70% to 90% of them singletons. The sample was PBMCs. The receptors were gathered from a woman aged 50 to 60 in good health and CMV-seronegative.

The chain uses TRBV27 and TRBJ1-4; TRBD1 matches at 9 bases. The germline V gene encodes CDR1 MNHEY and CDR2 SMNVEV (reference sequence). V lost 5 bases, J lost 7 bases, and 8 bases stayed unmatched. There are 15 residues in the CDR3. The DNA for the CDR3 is TGTGCCAGCAGTCTGTCCGGGACAGGGCTTGAAAAACTGTTTTTT. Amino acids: CASSLSGTGLEKLFF.

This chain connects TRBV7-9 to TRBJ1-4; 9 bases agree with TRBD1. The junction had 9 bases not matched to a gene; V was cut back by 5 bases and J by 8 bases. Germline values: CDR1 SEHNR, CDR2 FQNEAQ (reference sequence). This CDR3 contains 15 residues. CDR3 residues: CASSRGGQGDEKLFF. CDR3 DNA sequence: TGTGCCAGCAGCAGGGGGGGACAGGGAGACGAAAAACTGTTTTTT.

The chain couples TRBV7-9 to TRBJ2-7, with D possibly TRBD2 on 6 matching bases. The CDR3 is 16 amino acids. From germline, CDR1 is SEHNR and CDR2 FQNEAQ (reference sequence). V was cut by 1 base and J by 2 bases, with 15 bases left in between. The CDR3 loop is CASSLDGLARAYEQYF. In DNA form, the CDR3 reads TGTGCCAGCAGCTTAGATGGGCTAGCGAGGGCCTACGAGCAGTACTTC.

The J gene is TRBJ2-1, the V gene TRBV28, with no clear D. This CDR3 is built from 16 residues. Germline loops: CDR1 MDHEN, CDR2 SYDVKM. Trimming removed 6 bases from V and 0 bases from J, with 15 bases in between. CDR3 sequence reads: CASRSRRVRSYNEQFF. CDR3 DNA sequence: TGTGCCAGCAGGTCCCGTCGGGTTCGCTCCTACAATGAGCAGTTCTTC.

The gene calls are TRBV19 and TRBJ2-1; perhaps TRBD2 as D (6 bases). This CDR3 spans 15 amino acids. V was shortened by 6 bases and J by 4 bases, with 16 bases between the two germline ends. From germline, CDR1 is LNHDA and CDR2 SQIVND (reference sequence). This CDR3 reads CASRDGGRLYNEQFF. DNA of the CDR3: TGTGCCAGTAGGGATGGGGGGAGACTGTACAATGAGCAGTTCTTC.

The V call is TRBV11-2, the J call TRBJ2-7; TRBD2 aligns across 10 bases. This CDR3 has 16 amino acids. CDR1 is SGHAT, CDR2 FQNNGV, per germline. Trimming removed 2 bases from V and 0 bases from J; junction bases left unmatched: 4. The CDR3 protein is CASSLRAGGSSYEQYF. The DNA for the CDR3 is TGTGCCAGCAGCTTAAGAGCGGGAGGGAGCTCCTACGAGCAGTACTTC.

The DNA of the CDR3 is TGTGCCAGCAGTCGAGAAGCGGGAACCTACAATGAGCAGTTCTTC. As protein: CASSREAGTYNEQFF. V and J are TRBV6-5 and TRBJ2-1; 7 bases align to TRBD2. CDR3 length: 15 amino acids. Germline CDR1 reads MNHEY; CDR2 reads SVGAGI. The V gene end was trimmed by 5 bases and the J gene end by 2 bases; junction bases not matched to a gene: 6.

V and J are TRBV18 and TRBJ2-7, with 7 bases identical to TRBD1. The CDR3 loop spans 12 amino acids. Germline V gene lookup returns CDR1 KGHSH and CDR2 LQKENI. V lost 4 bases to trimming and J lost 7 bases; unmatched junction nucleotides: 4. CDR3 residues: CASSQGAREQYF. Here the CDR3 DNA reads TGTGCCAGCTCACAGGGGGCGCGTGAGCAGTACTTC.

The CDR3 bases are TGTGCCAGCAGTTTATCGGCAGGGAAAGAAAAACTGTTTTTT. Encoded protein: CASSLSAGKEKLFF. This rearrangement joins TRBV28 to TRBJ1-4; D perhaps matches TRBD1 (5 bases). The germline V gene has CDR1 MDHEN and CDR2 SYDVKM. CDR3 length: 14 residues. The V end was cut by 1 base, the J end by 8 bases, with 11 bases between.

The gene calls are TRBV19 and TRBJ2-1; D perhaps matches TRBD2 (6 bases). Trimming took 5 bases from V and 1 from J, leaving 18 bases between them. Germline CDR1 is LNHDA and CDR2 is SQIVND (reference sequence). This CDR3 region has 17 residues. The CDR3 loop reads CASSSGSSWDSYNEQFF. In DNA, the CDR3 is TGTGCCAGTAGTTCCGGGAGTAGTTGGGATTCCTACAATGAGCAGTTCTTC.

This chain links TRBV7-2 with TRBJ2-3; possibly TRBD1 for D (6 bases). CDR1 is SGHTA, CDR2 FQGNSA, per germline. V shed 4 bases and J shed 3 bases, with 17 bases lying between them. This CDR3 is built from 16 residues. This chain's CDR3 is CASSSQTGLRTDTQYF. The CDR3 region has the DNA TGTGCCAGCAGCTCACAGACAGGTCTTCGGACAGATACGCAGTATTTT. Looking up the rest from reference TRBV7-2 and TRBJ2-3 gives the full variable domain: GAGVSQSPSNKVTEKGKDVELRCDPISGHTALYWYRQSLGQGLEFLIYFQGNSAPDKSGLPSDRFSAERTGGSVSTLTIQRTQQEDSAVYLCASSSQTGLRTDTQYFGPGTRLTVL.

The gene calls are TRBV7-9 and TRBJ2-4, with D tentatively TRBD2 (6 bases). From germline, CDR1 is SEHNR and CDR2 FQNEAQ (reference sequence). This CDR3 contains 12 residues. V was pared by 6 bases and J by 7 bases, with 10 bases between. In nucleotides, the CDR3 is TGTGCCAGCAGTCGAGGAGGGAACATTCAGTACTTC. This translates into CASSRGGNIQYF.

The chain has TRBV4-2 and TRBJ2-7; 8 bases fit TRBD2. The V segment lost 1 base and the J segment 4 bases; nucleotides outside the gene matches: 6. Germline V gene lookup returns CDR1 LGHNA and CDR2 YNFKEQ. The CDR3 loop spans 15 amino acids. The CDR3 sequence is CASSQGGGRNYEQYF. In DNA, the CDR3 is TGTGCCAGCAGCCAAGGGGGCGGGAGGAATTACGAGCAGTACTTC.

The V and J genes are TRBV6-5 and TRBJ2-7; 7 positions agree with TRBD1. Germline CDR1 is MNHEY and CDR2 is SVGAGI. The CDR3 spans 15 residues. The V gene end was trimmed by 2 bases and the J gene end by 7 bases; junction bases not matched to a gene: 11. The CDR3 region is CASSYVTTGAREQYF. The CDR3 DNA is TGTGCCAGCAGTTACGTGACTACAGGGGCGCGGGAGCAGTACTTC.

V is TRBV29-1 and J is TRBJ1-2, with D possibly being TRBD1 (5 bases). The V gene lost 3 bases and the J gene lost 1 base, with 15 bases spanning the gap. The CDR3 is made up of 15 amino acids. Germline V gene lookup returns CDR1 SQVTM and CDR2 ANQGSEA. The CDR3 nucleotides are TGCAGCGTTGAGGGACGCGGGAAGGATAACTATGGCTACACCTTC. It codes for CSVEGRGKDNYGYTF.

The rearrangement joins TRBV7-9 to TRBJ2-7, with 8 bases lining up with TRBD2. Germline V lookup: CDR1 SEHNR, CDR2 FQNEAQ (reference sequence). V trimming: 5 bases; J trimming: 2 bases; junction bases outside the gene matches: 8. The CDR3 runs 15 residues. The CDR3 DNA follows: TGTGCCAGCAGCCCCAGACTAGCGAAAACCTACGAGCAGTACTTC. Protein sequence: CASSPRLAKTYEQYF.

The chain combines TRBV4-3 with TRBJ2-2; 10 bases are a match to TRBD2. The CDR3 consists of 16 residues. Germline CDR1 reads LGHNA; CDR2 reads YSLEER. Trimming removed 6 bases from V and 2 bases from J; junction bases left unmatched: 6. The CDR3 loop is CASSYGLADNTGELFF. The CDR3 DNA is TGCGCCAGCAGTTACGGACTAGCGGATAACACCGGGGAGCTGTTTTTT.

The CDR3 sequence is CATSSGFGAGELFF. The CDR3 DNA follows: TGTGCCACCAGCAGTGGGTTCGGGGCCGGGGAGCTGTTTTTT. The chain employs TRBV15 and TRBJ2-2; perhaps TRBD2 as D (5 bases). V lost 3 bases and J lost 6, with 11 bases in between. CDR1 and CDR2 from the germline V gene are LNHNV and YYDKDF (reference sequence). The CDR3 runs 14 residues. Supplemented by reference TRBV15 and TRBJ2-2, the full variable domain reads DAMVIQNPRYQVTQFGKPVTLSCSQTLNHNVMYWYQQKSSQAPKLLFHYYDKDFNNEADTPDNFQSRRPNTSFCFLDIRSPGLGDTAMYLCATSSGFGAGELFFGEGSRLTVL.

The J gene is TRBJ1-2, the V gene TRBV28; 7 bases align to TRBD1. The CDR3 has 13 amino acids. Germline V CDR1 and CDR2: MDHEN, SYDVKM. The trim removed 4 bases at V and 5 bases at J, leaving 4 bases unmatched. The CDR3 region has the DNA TGTGCCAGCAGTTCGGGACAGAGATATGGCTACACCTTC. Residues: CASSSGQRYGYTF.

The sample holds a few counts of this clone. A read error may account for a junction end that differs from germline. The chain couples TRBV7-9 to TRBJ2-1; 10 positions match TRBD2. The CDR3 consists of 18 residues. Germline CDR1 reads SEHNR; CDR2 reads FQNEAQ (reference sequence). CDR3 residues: CSSSHPYIASGSYNEQFF. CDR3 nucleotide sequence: TGTTCCAGCAGCCACCCCTATATTGCTAGCGGGAGTTACAATGAGCAGTTCTTC. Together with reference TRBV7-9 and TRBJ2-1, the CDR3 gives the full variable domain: DTGVSQNPRHKITKRGQNVTFRCDPISEHNRLYWYRQTLGQGPEFLTYFQNEAQLEKSRLLSDRFSAERPKGSFSTLEIQRTEQGDSAMYLCSSSHPYIASGSYNEQFFGPGTRLTVL.

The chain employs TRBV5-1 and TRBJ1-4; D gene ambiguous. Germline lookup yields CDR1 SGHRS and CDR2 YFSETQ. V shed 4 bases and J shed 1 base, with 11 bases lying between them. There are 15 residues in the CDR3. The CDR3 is CASSTATRTNEKLFF. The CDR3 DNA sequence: TGCGCCAGCAGCACCGCGACTAGAACTAATGAAAAACTGTTTTTT. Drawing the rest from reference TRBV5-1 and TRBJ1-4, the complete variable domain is KAGVTQTPRYLIKTRGQQVTLSCSPISGHRSVSWYQQTPGQGLQFLFEYFSETQRNKGNFPGRFSGRQFSNSRSEMNVSTLELGDSALYLCASSTATRTNEKLFFGSGTQLSVL.

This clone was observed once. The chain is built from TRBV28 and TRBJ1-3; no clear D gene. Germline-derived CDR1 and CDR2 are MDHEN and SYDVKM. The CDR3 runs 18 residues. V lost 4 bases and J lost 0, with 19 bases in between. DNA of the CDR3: TGTGCCAGCAGTTCGCGACGGGTCGCCGAGGGCTCTGGAAACACCATATATTTT. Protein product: CASSSRRVAEGSGNTIYF.

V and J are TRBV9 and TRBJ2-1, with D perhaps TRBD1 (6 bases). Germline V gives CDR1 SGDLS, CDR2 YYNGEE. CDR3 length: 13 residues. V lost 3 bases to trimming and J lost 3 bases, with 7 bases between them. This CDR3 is CASSGTDYNEQFF. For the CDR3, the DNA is TGTGCCAGCAGCGGGACAGACTACAATGAGCAGTTCTTC.

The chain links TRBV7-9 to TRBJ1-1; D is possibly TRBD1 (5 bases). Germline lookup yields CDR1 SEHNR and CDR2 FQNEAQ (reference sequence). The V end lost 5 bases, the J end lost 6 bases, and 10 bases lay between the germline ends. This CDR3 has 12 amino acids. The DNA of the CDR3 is TGTGCCAGCAGCCCGCAGGGTTCTGAAGCTTTCTTT. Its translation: CASSPQGSEAFF.

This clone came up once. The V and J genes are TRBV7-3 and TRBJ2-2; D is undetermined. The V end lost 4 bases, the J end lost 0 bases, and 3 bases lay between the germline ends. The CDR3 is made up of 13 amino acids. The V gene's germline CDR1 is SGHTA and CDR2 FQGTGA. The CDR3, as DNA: TGTGCCAGCAGCTCCGCGAACACCGGGGAGCTGTTTTTT. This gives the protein CASSSANTGELFF.

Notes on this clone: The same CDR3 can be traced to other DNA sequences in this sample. CDR3 in amino acids: CASSLGTGGMNTEAFF. The CDR3 nucleotides read TGTGCCAGCAGCCTCGGGACAGGGGGCATGAACACTGAAGCTTTCTTT. The chain joins TRBV9 to TRBJ1-1, with TRBD1 identical over 12 bases. The V gene's germline CDR1 is SGDLS and CDR2 YYNGEE. The CDR3 has 16 residues. V was clipped by 4 bases and J by 0 bases; unmatched bases: 4.

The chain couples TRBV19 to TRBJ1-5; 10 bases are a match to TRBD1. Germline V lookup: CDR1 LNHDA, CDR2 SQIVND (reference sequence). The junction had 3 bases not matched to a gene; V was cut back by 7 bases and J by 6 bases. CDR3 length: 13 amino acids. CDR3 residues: CASTDRGLQPQHF. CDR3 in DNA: TGTGCCAGTACAGACAGGGGGCTTCAGCCCCAGCATTTT.

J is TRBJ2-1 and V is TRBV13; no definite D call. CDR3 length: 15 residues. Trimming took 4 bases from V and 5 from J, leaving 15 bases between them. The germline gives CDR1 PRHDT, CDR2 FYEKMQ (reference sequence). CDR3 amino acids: CASSSPEVGDNEQFF. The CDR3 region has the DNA TGTGCCAGCAGCTCCCCGGAAGTAGGAGACAATGAGCAGTTCTTC.